Included here is one T cell receptor (beta chain) sequence, with context. Antigen unknown. A junction end diverges from the germline sequence, so it may reflect a read error. This entry is derived from a study of T cells in narcolepsy. Background on the study: Healthy controls were enrolled alongside patients with narcolepsy type 1 or type 2.

General study findings and limits: Blood of same and different patients, but not healthy controls, reportedly held recurring autoreactive clonotypes. Autoreactive HCRT-specific and TRIB2-specific clonotypes were marked in same-patient CSF-versus-blood CD4+ comparisons.

Measured with immunoSEQ multiplex PCR; TCRdb has only the in-frame clones, and not every one. The data hold more than 20,000 clones, with around 92% observed a single time. This TCR derives from a human donor with narcolepsy. Sequenced material: CD45RA- memory CD4+ T cells from PBMCs.

The CDR3 sequence: CASSQRGTSGDLHF. In DNA form, the CDR3 reads TGTGCCAGCAGCCAGCGCGGGACTAGCGGTGACCTTCACTTC. The chain links TRBV4-2 to TRBJ2-4; 11 bases are shared with TRBD2. From germline, CDR1 is LGHNA and CDR2 YNFKEQ. The CDR3 loop spans 14 amino acids.